Listed here are 4 T cell receptor beta chains from one sample, sequenced in a study of human T cells and chemical hapten exposure (dated by TCRdb to about 2021). Library creation used RACE. The data were produced on a NextSeq 500. TCRdb trimmed public reads at Q25 via fastp, called clones via MiXCR and kept in-frame beta chains. Rows matching on CDR3 protein sequence are summarized as one entry with the most common DNA and genes. In this sample the table shows 180,000 or so distinct CDR3 sequences, under 35% of which occur a single time. The ten most abundant clones make up about 2.7% of the sample. The sample's time point label is to be understood as: pre-sensitization, week 0. The sample's treatment or condition, from its label and the paper: therapeutic diphenylcyclopropenone sensitization with weekly scalp DPC. Sequenced here: whole blood, sampled in connection with sensitization to the hapten diphenylcyclopropenone (DPC). These receptors were obtained from a woman aged 30 to 39 with alopecia areata. Some clones in this sample may be carry-over from other donors' samples.

V is TRBV7-3 and J is TRBJ2-7; 7 bases match TRBD2. The CDR3 is 14 residues long. The V and J ends lost 5 bases and 0 bases, in that order; junction bases with no gene match: 4. Looked up from germline, CDR1 is SGHTA and CDR2 is FQGTGA. CDR3 protein: CASSGGGSSYEQYF. In DNA form, the CDR3 reads TGTGCCAGCAGCGGCGGGGGTAGCTCCTACGAGCAGTACTTC.

The chain carries TRBV20-1 and TRBJ1-4, with a tentative D call TRBD1 (5 bases). V gave up 5 bases and J gave up 0 bases, with 13 bases separating them. The CDR3 runs to 15 residues. Germline V gene sequence: CDR1 DFQATT, CDR2 SNEGSKA (reference sequence). The CDR3 sequence is CSAGTQGPTNEKLFF. The DNA for the CDR3 is TGCAGTGCTGGTACCCAGGGCCCAACTAATGAAAAACTGTTTTTT.

This clonotype appeared a few times. The chain is built from TRBV20-1 and TRBJ1-2; no firm D call. Germline values: CDR1 DFQATT, CDR2 SNEGSKA (reference sequence). The CDR3 covers 17 residues. V was pared by 0 bases and J by 0 bases, with 17 bases between. Here the CDR3 DNA reads TGCAGTGCTAGAGACGCAGACTTCAGCCGCACTAACTATGGCTACACCTTC. The encoded protein is CSARDADFSRTNYGYTF.

This clonotype was seen just once. The chain uses TRBV21-1 and TRBJ2-3; the DNA was not used to check the table's D call, TRBD1. TRBV21-1 is recorded as a pseudogene. The CDR3 is made up of 18 amino acids. The CDR3 nucleotides read TGTGCCAGCAGCAAAGTACCCTGGACAGGGCAGGCGGCAGATACGCAGTATTTT. This sequence encodes CASSKVPWTGQAADTQYF.